This TCR beta chain is from a study of blood T cell repertoires in COVID-19. Overall study: Italy, Spain and the United States were the sources of the convalescent and acute COVID-19 samples. T cells, B-cell-depleted T cells, or PBMCs provided the cDNA or gDNA that served as material.

The CDR3 has 15 residues. CDR1 MNHEY and CDR2 SVGAGI come from the germline V gene. The trim removed 7 bases at V and 2 bases at J, leaving 7 bases unmatched. Per the study methods: Quantification of nucleated cells was approximated via reference gene primer amplification. Profiling relied on immunoSEQ multiplex PCR, and the TCRdb table lists in-frame clones only, not all of them. Clone size and the V and J calls come from that table; the DNA yielded D and trimming. The sample records some 250,000 clones, 81% being singletons. The specimen was peripheral blood. The chain is built from TRBV6-5 and TRBJ2-2; 7 nucleotides line up with TRBD1. The TCR originated in a woman aged 60-75 years with active or convalescent COVID-19. Written as DNA, the CDR3 is TGTGCCAGCAACAGACAGGGTCCAAACACCGGGGAGCTGTTTTTT. It codes for CASNRQGPNTGELFF.